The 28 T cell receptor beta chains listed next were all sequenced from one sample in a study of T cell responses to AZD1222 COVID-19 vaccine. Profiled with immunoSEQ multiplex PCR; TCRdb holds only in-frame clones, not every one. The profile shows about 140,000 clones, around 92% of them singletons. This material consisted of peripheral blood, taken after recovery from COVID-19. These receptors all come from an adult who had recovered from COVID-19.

The CDR3 nucleotides read TGTGCCAGCAGTACAAAGCGGGATGGGGTATACGAGCAGTACTTC. Its translation: CASSTKRDGVYEQYF. The rearrangement links TRBV6-5 to TRBJ2-7, with TRBD2 matching 7 bases. CDR1 MNHEY and CDR2 SVGAGI come from the germline V gene. J was trimmed by 4 bases and V by 5 bases; bases with no gene match: 11. The length of the CDR3 is 15 residues.

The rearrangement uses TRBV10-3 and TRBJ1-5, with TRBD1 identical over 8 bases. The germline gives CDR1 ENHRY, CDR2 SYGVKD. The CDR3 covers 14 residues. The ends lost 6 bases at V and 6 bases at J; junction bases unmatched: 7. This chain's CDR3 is CAISGQGGSQPQHF. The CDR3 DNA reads TGTGCCATCAGCGGACAGGGAGGGAGTCAGCCCCAGCATTTT.

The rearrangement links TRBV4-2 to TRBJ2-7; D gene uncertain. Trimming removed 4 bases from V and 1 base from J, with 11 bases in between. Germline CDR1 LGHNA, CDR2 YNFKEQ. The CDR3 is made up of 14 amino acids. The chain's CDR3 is CASSRNLGSYEQYF. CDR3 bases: TGTGCCAGCAGCCGTAATCTGGGATCCTACGAGCAGTACTTC.

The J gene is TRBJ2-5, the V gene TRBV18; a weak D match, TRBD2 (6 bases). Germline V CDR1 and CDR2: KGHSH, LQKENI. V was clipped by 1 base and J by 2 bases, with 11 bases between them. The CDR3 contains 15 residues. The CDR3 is CASSPRRDFQETQYF. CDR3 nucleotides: TGTGCCAGCTCACCACGTAGGGACTTTCAAGAGACCCAGTACTTC.

CDR3 loop: CASSPLREEQGAGEQYF. CDR3 coding DNA: TGTGCCAGCAGTCCCCTAAGAGAGGAACAGGGGGCCGGGGAGCAGTACTTC. The chain recombines TRBV27 with TRBJ2-7, with 9 bases lining up with TRBD1. This CDR3 has 17 amino acids. CDR1 and CDR2 from the germline V gene are MNHEY and SMNVEV (reference sequence). With V trimmed by 5 bases and J by 7 bases, 18 bases remained unmatched.

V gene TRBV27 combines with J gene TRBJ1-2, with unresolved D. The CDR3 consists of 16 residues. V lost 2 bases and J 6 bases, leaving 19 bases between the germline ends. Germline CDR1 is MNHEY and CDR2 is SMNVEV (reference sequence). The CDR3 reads CASSLRPGPGSNGYTF. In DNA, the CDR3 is TGTGCCAGCAGTTTAAGGCCTGGCCCGGGGTCTAATGGCTACACCTTC.

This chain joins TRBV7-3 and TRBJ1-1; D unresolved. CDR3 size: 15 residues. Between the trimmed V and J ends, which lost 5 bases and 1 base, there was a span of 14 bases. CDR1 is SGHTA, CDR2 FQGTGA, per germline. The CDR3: CASSPEGNPNTEAFF. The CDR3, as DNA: TGTGCCAGCAGCCCAGAAGGCAACCCGAACACTGAAGCTTTCTTT.

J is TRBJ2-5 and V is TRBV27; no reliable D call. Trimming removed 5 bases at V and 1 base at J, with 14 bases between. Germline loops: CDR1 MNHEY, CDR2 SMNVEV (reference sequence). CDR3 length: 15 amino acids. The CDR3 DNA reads TGTGCCAGCAGTATGAATCCGGTAACCCAAGAGACCCAGTACTTC. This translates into CASSMNPVTQETQYF.

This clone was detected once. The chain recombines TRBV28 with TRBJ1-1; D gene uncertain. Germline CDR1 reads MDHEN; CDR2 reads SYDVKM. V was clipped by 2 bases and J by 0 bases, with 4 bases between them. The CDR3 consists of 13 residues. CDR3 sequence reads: CASSLQLNTEAFF. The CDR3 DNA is TGTGCCAGCAGTTTACAGCTGAACACTGAAGCTTTCTTT. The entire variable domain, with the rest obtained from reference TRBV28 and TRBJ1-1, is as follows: DVKVTQSSRYLVKRTGEKVFLECVQDMDHENMFWYRQDPGLGLRLIYFSYDVKMKEKGDIPEGYSVSREKKERFSLILESASTNQTSMYLCASSLQLNTEAFFGQGTRLTVV.

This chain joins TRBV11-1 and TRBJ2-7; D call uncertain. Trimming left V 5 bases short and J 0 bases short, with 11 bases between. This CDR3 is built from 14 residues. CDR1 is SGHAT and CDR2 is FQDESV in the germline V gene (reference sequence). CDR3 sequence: CASSRLYSSYEQYF. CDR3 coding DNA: TGTGCCAGCAGCAGGCTATACAGCTCCTACGAGCAGTACTTC. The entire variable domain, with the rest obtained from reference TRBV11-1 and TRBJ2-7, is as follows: EAEVAQSPRYKITEKSQAVAFWCDPISGHATLYWYRQILGQGPELLVQFQDESVVDDSQLPKDRFSAERLKGVDSTLKIQPAELGDSAMYLCASSRLYSSYEQYFGPGTRLTVT.

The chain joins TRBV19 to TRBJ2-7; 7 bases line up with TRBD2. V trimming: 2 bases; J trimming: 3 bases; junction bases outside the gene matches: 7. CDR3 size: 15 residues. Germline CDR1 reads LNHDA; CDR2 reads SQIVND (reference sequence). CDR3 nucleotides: TGTGCCAGTAGTATATCACGGGAGGACTTCTACGAGCAGTACTTC. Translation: CASSISREDFYEQYF. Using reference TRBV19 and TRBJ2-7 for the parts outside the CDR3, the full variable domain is DGGITQSPKYLFRKEGQNVTLSCEQNLNHDAMYWYRQDPGQGLRLIYYSQIVNDFQKGDIAEGYSVSREKKESFPLTVTSAQKNPTAFYLCASSISREDFYEQYFGPGTRLTVT.

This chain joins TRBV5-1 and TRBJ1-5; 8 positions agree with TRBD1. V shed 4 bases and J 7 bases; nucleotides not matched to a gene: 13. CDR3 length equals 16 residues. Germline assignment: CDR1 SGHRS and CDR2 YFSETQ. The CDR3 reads CASSPGQGPSPQPQHF. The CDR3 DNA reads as TGCGCCAGCAGCCCAGGACAGGGTCCCTCGCCGCAGCCCCAGCATTTT.

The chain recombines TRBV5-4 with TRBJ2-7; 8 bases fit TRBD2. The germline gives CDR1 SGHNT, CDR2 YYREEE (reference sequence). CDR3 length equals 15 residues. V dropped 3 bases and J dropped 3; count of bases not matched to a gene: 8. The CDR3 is CASSSETSASYEQYF. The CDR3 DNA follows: TGTGCCAGCAGCTCAGAGACTAGCGCAAGCTACGAGCAGTACTTC.

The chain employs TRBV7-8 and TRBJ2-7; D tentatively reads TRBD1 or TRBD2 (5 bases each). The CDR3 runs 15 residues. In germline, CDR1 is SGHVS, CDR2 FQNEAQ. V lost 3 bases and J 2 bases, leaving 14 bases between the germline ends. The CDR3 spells CASSFSGTPTYEQYF. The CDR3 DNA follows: TGTGCCAGCAGCTTCTCCGGGACGCCTACCTACGAGCAGTACTTC.

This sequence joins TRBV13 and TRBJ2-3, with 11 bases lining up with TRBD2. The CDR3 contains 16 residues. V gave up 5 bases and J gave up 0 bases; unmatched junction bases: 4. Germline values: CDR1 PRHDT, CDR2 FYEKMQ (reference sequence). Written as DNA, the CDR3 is TGTGCCAGCAGCCCGGGACTAGCGGATAGCACAGATACGCAGTATTTT. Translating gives CASSPGLADSTDTQYF.

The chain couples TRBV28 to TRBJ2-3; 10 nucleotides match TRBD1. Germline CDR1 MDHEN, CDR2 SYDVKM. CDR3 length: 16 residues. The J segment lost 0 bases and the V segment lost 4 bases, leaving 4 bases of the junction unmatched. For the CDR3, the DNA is TGTGCCAGCAGTTGGACAGGGGGATTTAGCACAGATACGCAGTATTTT. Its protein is CASSWTGGFSTDTQYF.

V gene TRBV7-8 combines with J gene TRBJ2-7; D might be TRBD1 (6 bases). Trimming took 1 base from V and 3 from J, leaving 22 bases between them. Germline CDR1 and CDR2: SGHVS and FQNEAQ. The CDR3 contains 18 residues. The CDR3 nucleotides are TGTGCCAGCAGCTTAGTGGAAAGAGGGCAGGGGCCCTTCTACGAGCAGTACTTC. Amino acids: CASSLVERGQGPFYEQYF. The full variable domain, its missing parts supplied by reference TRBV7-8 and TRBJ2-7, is GAGVSQSPRYKVAKRGQDVALRCDPISGHVSLFWYQQALGQGPEFLTYFQNEAQLDKSGLPSDRFFAERPEGSVSTLKIQRTQQEDSAVYLCASSLVERGQGPFYEQYFGPGTRLTVT.

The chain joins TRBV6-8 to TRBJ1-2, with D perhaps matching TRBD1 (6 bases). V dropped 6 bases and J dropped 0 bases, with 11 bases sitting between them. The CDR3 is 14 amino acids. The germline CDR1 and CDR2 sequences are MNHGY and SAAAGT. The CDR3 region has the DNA TGTGCCAGCAGCCCGACAGGCCCTAACTATGGCTACACCTTC. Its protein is CASSPTGPNYGYTF.

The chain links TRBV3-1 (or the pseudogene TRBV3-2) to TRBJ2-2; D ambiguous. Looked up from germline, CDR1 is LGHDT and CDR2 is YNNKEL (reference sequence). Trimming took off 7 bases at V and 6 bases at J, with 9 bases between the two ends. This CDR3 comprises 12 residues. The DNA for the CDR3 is TGTGCCAGCAACCGGCTACCCGGGGAGCTGTTTTTT. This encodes CASNRLPGELFF.

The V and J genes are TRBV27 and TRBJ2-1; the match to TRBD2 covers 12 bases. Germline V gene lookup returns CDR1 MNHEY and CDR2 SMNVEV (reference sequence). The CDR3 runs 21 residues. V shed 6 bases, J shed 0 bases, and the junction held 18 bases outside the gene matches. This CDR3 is CASSQIPGLAGKYGSYNEQFF. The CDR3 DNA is TGTGCCAGCAGCCAGATTCCAGGACTAGCGGGAAAATATGGCTCCTACAATGAGCAGTTCTTC.

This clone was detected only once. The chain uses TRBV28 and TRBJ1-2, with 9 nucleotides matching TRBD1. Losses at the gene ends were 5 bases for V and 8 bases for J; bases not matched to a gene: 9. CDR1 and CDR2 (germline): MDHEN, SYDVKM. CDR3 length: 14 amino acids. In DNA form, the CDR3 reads TGTGCCAGCAGTCTGGGACAGGGTGAAAGGGGCTACACCTTC. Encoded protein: CASSLGQGERGYTF.

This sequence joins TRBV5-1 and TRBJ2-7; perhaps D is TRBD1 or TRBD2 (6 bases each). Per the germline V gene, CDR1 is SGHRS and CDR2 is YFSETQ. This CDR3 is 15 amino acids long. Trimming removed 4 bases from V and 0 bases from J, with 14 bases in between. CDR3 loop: CASSMEGGNSYEQYF. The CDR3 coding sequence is TGCGCCAGCAGCATGGAAGGGGGGAACTCCTACGAGCAGTACTTC.

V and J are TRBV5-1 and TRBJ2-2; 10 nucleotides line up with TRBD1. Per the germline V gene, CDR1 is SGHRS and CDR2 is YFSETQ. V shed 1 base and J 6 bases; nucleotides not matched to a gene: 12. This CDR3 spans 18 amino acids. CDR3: CASSLMSGTGVGAGELFF. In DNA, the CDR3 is TGCGCCAGCAGCTTGATGTCCGGGACAGGGGTCGGGGCCGGGGAGCTGTTTTTT.

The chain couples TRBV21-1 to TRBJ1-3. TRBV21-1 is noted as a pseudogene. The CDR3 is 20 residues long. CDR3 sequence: CASSTPFSGSSHSSGNTIYF. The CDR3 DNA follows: TGTGCCAGCAGCACCCCTTTTAGTGGGTCCTCCCATAGCTCTGGAAACACCATATATTTT.

CDR3 DNA: TGTGCCAGCAGCTTGTTCGCGGGAGGACCTAGCACAGATACGCAGTATTTT. It encodes CASSLFAGGPSTDTQYF. The rearrangement joins TRBV5-4 to TRBJ2-3; TRBD2 aligns across 8 bases. Looked up from germline, CDR1 is SGHNT and CDR2 is YYREEE (reference sequence). The CDR3 loop spans 17 amino acids. The J segment lost 0 bases and the V segment lost 1 base, leaving 7 bases of the junction unmatched.

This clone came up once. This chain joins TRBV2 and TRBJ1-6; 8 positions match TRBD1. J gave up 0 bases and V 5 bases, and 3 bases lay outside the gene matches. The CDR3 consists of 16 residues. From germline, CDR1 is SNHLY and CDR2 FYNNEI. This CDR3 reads CASSRDRLSYNSPLHF. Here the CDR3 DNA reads TGTGCCAGCAGTCGGGACAGGCTCTCCTATAATTCACCCCTCCACTTT.

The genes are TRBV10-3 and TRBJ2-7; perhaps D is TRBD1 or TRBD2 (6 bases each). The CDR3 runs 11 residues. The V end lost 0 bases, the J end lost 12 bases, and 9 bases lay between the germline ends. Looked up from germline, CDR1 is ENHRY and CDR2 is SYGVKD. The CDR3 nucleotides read TGTGCCATCAGTGAGTCTAGGGGGGCGTACTTC. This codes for CAISESRGAYF.

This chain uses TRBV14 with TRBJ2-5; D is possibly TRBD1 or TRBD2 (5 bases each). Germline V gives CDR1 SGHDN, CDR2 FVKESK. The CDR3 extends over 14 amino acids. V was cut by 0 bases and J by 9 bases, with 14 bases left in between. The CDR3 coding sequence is TGTGCCAGCAGCCAAGATTGGGGGTTGGAGGCCCAGTACTTC. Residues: CASSQDWGLEAQYF.